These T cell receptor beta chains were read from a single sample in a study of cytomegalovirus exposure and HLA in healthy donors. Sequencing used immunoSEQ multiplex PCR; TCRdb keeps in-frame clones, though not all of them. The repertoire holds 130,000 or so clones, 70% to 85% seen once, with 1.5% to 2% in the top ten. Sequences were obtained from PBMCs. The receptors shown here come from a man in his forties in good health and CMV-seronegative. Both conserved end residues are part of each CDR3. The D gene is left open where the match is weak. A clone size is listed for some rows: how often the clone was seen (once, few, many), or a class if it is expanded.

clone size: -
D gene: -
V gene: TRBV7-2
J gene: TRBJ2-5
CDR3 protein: CASSSDSQETQYF
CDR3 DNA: TGTGCCAGCAGCTCGGACAGTCAAGAGACCCAGTACTTC

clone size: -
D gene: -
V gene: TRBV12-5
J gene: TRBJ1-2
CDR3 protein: CASGLEAGKDYGYTF
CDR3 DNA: TGTGCTAGTGGTTTGGAGGCAGGGAAGGACTATGGCTACACCTTC

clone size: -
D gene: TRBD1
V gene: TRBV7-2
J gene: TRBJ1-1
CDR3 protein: CASSQGLGQGFPEAFF
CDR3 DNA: TGTGCCAGCTCACAAGGGTTGGGACAGGGGTTCCCTGAAGCTTTCTTT

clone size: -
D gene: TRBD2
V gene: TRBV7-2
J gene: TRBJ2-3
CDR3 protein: CASSLRTGGSHYTQYF
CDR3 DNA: TGTGCCAGCAGCTTACGTACCGGGGGGTCCCATTATACGCAGTATTTT

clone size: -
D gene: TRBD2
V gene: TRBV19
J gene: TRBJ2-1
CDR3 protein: CASCVDRVRLAGGFPGSYNEQFF
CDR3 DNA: TGTGCCAGTTGTGTAGACAGGGTCCGGCTAGCGGGAGGATTCCCGGGGTCCTACAATGAGCAGTTCTTC

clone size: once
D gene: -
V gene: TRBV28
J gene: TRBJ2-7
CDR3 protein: CASSKSGHYSYHF
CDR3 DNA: TGTGCCAGCAGCAAGTCGGGACACTATTCCTATCACTTC

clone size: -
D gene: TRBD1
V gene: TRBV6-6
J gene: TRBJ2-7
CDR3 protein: CASSPGQGTYEQYF
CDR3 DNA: TGTGCCAGCAGTCCGGGACAGGGAACCTACGAGCAGTACTTC

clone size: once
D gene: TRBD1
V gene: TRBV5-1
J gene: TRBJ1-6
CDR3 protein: CASSGRDRGNSPLHF
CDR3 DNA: TGCGCCAGCAGCGGAAGGGACAGGGGAAATTCACCCCTCCACTTT

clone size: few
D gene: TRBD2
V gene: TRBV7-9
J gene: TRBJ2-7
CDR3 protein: CASSALAGGQGGQYF
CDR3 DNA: TGTGCCAGCAGTGCCTTAGCGGGGGGGCAAGGGGGGCAGTACTTC

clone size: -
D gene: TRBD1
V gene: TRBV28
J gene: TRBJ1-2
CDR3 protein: CASGTGHYGYTF
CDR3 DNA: TGTGCCAGCGGGACAGGGCACTATGGCTACACCTTC

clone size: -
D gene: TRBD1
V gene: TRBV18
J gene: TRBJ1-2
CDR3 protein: CASSPPGTGEGGYTF
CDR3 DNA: TGTGCCAGCTCACCCCCCGGGACAGGGGAAGGTGGCTACACCTTC

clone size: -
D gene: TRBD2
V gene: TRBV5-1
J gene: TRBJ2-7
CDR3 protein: CASSLGLAGGAYEQYF
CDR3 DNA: TGCGCCAGCAGCTTGGGACTAGCGGGGGGAGCCTACGAGCAGTACTTC

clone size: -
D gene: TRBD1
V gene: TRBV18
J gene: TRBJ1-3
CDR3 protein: CASSDGQGAGNTIYF
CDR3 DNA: TGTGCCAGCTCAGACGGACAGGGAGCCGGAAACACCATATATTTT

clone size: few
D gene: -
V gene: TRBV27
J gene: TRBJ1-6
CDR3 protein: CASSPLNVRSPLHF
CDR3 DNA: TGTGCCAGCAGTCCGCTCAATGTCCGGTCACCCCTCCACTTT

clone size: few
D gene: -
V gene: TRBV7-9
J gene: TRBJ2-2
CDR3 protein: CSSSLDDAGVTGELFF
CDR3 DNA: TGTTCCAGCAGCTTAGATGATGCAGGGGTCACCGGGGAGCTGTTTTTT

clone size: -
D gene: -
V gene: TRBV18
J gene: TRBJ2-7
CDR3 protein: CASSVDFYEQYF
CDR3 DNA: TGTGCCAGCTCAGTTGACTTCTACGAGCAGTACTTC

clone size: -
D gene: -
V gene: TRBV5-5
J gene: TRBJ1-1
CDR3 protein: CASSLFFMRNTEAFF
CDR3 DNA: TGTGCCAGCAGCTTATTCTTCATGAGGAACACTGAAGCTTTCTTT

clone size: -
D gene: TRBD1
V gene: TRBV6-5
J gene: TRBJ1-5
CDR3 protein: CASSYTGQANQPQHF
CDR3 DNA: TGTGCCAGCAGTTACACAGGACAGGCCAATCAGCCCCAGCATTTT

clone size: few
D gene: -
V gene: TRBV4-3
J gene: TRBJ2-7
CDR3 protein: CASNPVPCRQYF
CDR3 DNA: TGCGCCAGCAACCCTGTCCCGTGCAGGCAGTACTTC

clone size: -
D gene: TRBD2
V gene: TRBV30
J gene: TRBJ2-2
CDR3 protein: CAWTGTRSAGELFF
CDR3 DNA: TGTGCCTGGACGGGGACTAGGTCGGCCGGGGAGCTGTTTTTT

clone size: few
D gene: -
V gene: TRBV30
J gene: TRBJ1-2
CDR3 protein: CAWRRGTYGYTF
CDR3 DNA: TGTGCCTGGAGAAGGGGCACCTATGGCTACACCTTC

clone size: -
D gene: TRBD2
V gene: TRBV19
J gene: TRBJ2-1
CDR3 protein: CASSRLAGDNEQFF
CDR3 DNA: TGTGCCAGTAGTCGACTAGCGGGAGACAATGAGCAGTTCTTC

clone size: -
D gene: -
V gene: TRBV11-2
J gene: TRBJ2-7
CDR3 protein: CASSLVSQLDEQYF
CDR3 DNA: TGTGCCAGCAGCTTAGTATCGCAGCTAGACGAGCAGTACTTC

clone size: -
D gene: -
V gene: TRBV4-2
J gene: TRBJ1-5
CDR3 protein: CASSQDQQGSNQPQHF
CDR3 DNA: TGTGCCAGCAGCCAAGATCAACAGGGTAGCAATCAGCCCCAGCATTTT

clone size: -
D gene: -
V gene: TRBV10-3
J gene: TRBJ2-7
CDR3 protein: CAISEQAGYYEQYF
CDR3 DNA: TGTGCCATCAGTGAGCAGGCCGGATACTACGAGCAGTACTTC

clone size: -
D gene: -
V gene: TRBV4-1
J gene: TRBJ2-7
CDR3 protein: CASSQVAGGSSYEQYF
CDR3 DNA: TGCGCCAGCAGCCAAGTCGCCGGGGGAAGCTCCTACGAGCAGTACTTC

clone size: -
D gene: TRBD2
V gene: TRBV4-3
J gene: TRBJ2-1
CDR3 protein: CASSPYTSGGNEQFF
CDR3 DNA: TGCGCCAGCAGCCCTTATACTAGCGGGGGGAATGAGCAGTTCTTC

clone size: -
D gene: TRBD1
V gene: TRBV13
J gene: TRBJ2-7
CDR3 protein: CASTPSRDRESSYEQYF
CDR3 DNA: TGTGCCAGCACCCCGTCCCGGGACAGGGAGAGCTCCTACGAGCAGTACTTC

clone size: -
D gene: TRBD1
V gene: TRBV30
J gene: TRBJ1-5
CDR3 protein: CAWSGPQGAGQPQHF
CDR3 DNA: TGTGCCTGGAGCGGTCCGCAGGGGGCGGGCCAGCCCCAGCATTTT

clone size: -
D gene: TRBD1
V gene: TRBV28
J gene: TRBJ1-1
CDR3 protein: CASSPYSLRQGWDTEAFF
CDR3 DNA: TGTGCCAGCAGTCCATATTCCCTCAGACAGGGGTGGGACACTGAAGCTTTCTTT

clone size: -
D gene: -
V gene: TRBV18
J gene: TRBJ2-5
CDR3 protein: CASSPPPGGETQYF
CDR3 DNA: TGTGCCAGCTCACCGCCACCAGGGGGGGAGACCCAGTACTTC

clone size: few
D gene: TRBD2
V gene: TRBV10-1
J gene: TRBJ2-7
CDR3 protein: CASNHRLAGGYEQYF
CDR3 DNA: TGCGCCAGCAACCATAGACTAGCGGGAGGGTACGAGCAGTACTTC

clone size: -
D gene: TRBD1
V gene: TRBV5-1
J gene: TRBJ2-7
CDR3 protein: CASSVERQGPYEQYF
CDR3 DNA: TGCGCCAGCAGCGTAGAACGACAGGGACCCTACGAGCAGTACTTC

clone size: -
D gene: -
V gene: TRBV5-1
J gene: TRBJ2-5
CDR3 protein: CASSASGNQETQYF
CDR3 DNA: TGCGCCAGCAGCGCGTCCGGGAACCAAGAGACCCAGTACTTC

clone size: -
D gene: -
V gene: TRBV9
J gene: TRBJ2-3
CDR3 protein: CASSGGGPTDTQYF
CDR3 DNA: TGTGCCAGCAGCGGGGGGGGCCCCACAGATACGCAGTATTTT

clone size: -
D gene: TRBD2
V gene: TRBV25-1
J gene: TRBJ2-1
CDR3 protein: CASSEWGGSSYNEQFF
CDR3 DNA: TGTGCCAGCAGTGAATGGGGCGGGAGCTCCTACAATGAGCAGTTCTTC

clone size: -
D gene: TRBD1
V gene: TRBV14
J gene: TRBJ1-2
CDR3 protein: CASSQDHGTGNYGYTF
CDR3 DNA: TGTGCCAGCAGCCAAGATCACGGGACAGGGAACTATGGCTACACCTTC

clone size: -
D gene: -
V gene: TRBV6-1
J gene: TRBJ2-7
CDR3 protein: CASSDPGGSSYEQYF
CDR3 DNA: TGTGCCAGCAGTGACCCTGGGGGGAGCTCCTACGAGCAGTACTTC

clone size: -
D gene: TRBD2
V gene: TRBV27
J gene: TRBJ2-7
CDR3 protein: CASSRGTSAYEQYF
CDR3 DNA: TGTGCCAGTAGCCGCGGGACTAGCGCCTACGAGCAGTACTTC

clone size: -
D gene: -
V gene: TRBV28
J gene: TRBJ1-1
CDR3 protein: CASRDSGFKYKAEAFF
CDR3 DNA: TGTGCCAGCAGGGACTCAGGTTTCAAATATAAGGCTGAAGCTTTCTTT

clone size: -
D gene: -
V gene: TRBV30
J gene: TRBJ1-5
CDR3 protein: CAWSKGRGVGQPQHF
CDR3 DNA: TGTGCCTGGAGTAAAGGGAGGGGGGTAGGTCAGCCCCAGCATTTT

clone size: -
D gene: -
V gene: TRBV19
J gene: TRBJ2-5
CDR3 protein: CASSIDLTGTQETQYF
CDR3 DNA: TGTGCCAGTAGTATAGACTTGACAGGAACGCAGGAGACCCAGTACTTC

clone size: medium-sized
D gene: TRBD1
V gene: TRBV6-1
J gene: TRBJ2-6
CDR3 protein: CASSERTGSGANVLTF
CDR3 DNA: TGTGCCAGCAGTGAAAGGACAGGCTCTGGGGCCAACGTCCTGACTTTC

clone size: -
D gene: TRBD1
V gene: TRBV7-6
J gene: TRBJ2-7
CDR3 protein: CASSVGTGTVSYEQYF
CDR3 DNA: TGTGCCAGCAGCGTCGGCACAGGGACAGTTAGCTACGAGCAGTACTTC

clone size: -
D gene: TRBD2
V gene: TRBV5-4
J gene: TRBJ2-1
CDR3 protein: CASSLEVLAGVYNEQFF
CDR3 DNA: TGTGCCAGCAGCTTGGAAGTCCTAGCGGGAGTTTACAATGAGCAGTTCTTC

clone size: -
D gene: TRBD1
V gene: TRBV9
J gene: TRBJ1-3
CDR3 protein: CASSVEGGGGTGNTIYF
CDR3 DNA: TGTGCCAGCAGCGTAGAAGGGGGCGGTGGTACTGGAAACACCATATATTTT

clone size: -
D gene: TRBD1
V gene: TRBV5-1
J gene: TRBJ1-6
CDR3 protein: CASSLNRLEGAGNSPLHF
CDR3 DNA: TGCGCCAGCAGCTTGAATCGCCTCGAGGGGGCTGGGAATTCACCCCTCCACTTT

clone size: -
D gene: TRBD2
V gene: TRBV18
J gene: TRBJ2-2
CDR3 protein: CASSPRGSSNTGELFF
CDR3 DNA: TGTGCCAGCTCACCACGCGGGAGTTCGAACACCGGGGAGCTGTTTTTT

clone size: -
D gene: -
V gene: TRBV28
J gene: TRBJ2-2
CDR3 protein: CASVVGGRTGELFF
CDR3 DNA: TGTGCCAGCGTCGTCGGGGGGCGGACCGGGGAGCTGTTTTTT

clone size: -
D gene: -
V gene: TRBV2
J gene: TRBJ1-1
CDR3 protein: CASSWGGNTEAFF
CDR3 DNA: TGTGCCAGCAGTTGGGGGGGAAACACTGAAGCTTTCTTT

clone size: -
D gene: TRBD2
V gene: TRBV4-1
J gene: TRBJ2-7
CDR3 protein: CASSQGGVAEQYF
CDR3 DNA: TGCGCCAGCAGCCAGGGGGGGGTAGCCGAGCAGTACTTC

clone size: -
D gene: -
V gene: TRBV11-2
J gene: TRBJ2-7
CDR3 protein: CASSLDKNEQYF
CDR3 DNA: TGTGCCAGCAGCTTAGATAAAAACGAGCAGTACTTC

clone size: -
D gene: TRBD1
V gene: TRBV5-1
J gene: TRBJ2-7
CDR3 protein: CASSRGQGYREQYF
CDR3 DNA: TGCGCCAGCAGCCGGGGACAGGGTTACCGGGAGCAGTACTTC